This T cell receptor (beta chain) was profiled in a study of cytomegalovirus exposure and HLA in healthy donors. Study details: Findings of an earlier analysis included more than 90 million unique TCR beta sequences from 190 million or so T cells.

Points from the study as a whole: Later on, an analysis showed TCR association rates differing by HLA locus, with DRB1 the most and HLA-C the fewest. Later analysis identified a missense DCLRE1C variant that was linked to TCR beta V- and J-gene trimming. The analysis excluded some indistinguishable V segments, including TRBV6-2 and TRBV6-3.

Use of 60 Vbeta and 13 Jbeta primers characterized the PCR. Assay used: immunoSEQ multiplex PCR; TCRdb lists only in-frame clones, some missing. The sample holds 150,000 or so clones, around 70% seen once. This clone was detected only a few times. Its target is unknown. Germline V CDR1 and CDR2: KGHSH, LQKENI. This CDR3 comprises 14 residues. V lost 4 bases, J lost 6 bases, and 8 bases stayed unmatched. The sequencing sample was made of PBMCs. The receptor was isolated from an older woman in good health and CMV-seropositive. The chain combines TRBV18 with TRBJ1-2; 7 nucleotides align to TRBD1. The CDR3 here is CASSRTGRLDGYTF. The CDR3, as DNA: TGTGCCAGCTCACGGACAGGAAGGCTCGATGGCTACACCTTC.